Listed below are T cell receptor beta chains from one sample, sequenced in a study of beta chain features in type 1 diabetes. Clones were sequenced by immunoSEQ multiplex PCR, and TCRdb holds only the in-frame ones, with some missing. The sample shows about 400,000 clones, 10% to 15% of them seen only once. Sequences were obtained from naive CD4+ T cells from blood. The receptor source for this set is a woman between 18 and 30 years old with type 1 diabetes. Both conserved end residues are part of each CDR3. The order of the fields is CDR3 length, J gene, V gene, CDR3 protein.

14 TRBJ1-2 TRBV7-2 CASSQPTGDYGYTF
15 TRBJ2-7 TRBV25-1 CASSALADHAYEQYF
13 TRBJ1-3 TRBV29-1 CSVDGGAGNTIYF
16 TRBJ2-7 TRBV18 CASSPQTALNSYEQYF
14 TRBJ1-2 TRBV7-2 CASSRQGGNYGYTF
17 TRBJ2-1 TRBV4-1 CASSHRGQEGSYNEQFF
15 TRBJ2-7 TRBV5-1 CASSPSRDRRNEQYF
13 TRBJ2-3 TRBV6-5 CASSSPRADTQYF
13 TRBJ2-7 TRBV9 CASSVATGGEQYF
17 TRBJ1-5 TRBV5-1 CASSFSGGQRWVQPQHF
15 TRBJ1-5 TRBV7-2 CASSPGQGINQPQHF
14 TRBJ1-5 TRBV7-2 CATARTGGNQPQHF
14 TRBJ2-1 TRBV7-2 CASSLSGSPREQFF
16 TRBJ2-7 TRBV9 CASSVASLAGDYEQYF
14 TRBJ1-1 TRBV5-6 CASSLGPGDSEAFF
16 TRBJ2-3 TRBV7-2 CASSDLAGIGTDTQYF
13 TRBJ1-2 TRBV28 CASIPGTSYGYTF
14 TRBJ2-1 TRBV18 CASSPPDSFFEQFF
15 TRBJ1-1 TRBV27 CASSARQGAVTEAFF
12 TRBJ1-2 TRBV27 CASSLQGYGYTF
17 TRBJ1-5 TRBV19 CASSIGPPGFGNQPQHF
15 TRBJ2-5 TRBV25-1 CASSDAREVAETQYF
15 TRBJ2-5 TRBV7-9 CASSSQTGVIETQYF
14 TRBJ2-5 TRBV5-1 CASSQLAGIETQYF
17 TRBJ2-4 TRBV11-2 CASSPAGVQGPKNIQYF
11 TRBJ1-3 TRBV7-2 CASSSAYTIYF